These 31 T cell receptor beta chains were all obtained from the same sample, sequenced in a study of blood T cell repertoires in COVID-19. Repertoires were generated with immunoSEQ multiplex PCR, while TCRdb's copy carries only in-frame clones and drops some. The table shows under 45,000 clones, with around four fifths occurring only once. Material for sequencing was peripheral blood. These TCRs come from a human donor in a cohort sampled during active COVID-19.

This clone was found once. The chain links TRBV19 to TRBJ1-5; TRBD1 might be the D (5 bases). V was cut by 4 bases and J by 5 bases, with 9 bases left in between. From germline, CDR1 is LNHDA and CDR2 SQIVND (reference sequence). CDR3 length: 13 amino acids. For the CDR3, the DNA is TGTGCCAGTAGTAGCGGGGCGGATCAGCCCCAGCATTTT. Encoded protein: CASSSGADQPQHF.

This chain uses TRBV27 with TRBJ1-5; 10 bases agree with TRBD1. The CDR3 is 15 residues long. Trimming at V came to 5 bases and at J to 5 bases, leaving 6 bases not matched to a gene. The V gene's germline CDR1 is MNHEY and CDR2 SMNVEV (reference sequence). This CDR3 is CASSRQGAIDQPQHF. The CDR3 bases are TGTGCCAGCAGTAGACAGGGGGCAATTGATCAGCCCCAGCATTTT.

The V gene is TRBV6-5, the J gene TRBJ1-3; D is perhaps TRBD1 (6 bases). The V end was cut by 10 bases, the J end by 4 bases, with 20 bases between. The CDR3 runs 15 residues. The germline V gene encodes CDR1 MNHEY and CDR2 SVGAGI. The CDR3 region has the DNA TGTGCCACCCAGGACGGGGGGCAGGGAGGAAACACCATATATTTT. This gives the protein CATQDGGQGGNTIYF.

The chain combines TRBV7-9 with TRBJ1-6, with TRBD1 matching over 7 bases. Germline CDR1 is SEHNR and CDR2 is FQNEAQ (reference sequence). Trimming cost V 8 bases and J 8 bases; bases outside gene matches: 12. The CDR3 contains 15 residues. In nucleotides, the CDR3 is TGTGCCAGCTCCAAGCGGAGAACAGGGGATTCACCCCTCCACTTT. Protein product: CASSKRRTGDSPLHF.

The rearrangement uses TRBV5-1 and TRBJ2-7, with 7 bases that match TRBD1. Germline V gene data show CDR1 as SGHRS and CDR2 as YFSETQ. V was pared by 4 bases and J by 1 base, with 5 bases of the junction left unmatched. CDR3 length: 14 amino acids. This chain's CDR3 is CASSPWTGSYEQYF. In DNA form, the CDR3 reads TGCGCCAGCAGCCCATGGACAGGTTCCTACGAGCAGTACTTC.

This clone was counted a few times. In DNA form, the CDR3 reads TGTGCCAGCAGCTTAACAGAACGGCACGAGCAGTACTTC. As protein: CASSLTERHEQYF. V and J are TRBV7-9 and TRBJ2-7; D unclear. Trimming took 2 bases from V and 5 from J, leaving 10 bases between them. The CDR3 covers 13 residues. CDR1 is SEHNR and CDR2 is FQNEAQ in the germline V gene (reference sequence).

V is TRBV7-8 and J is TRBJ1-5, with TRBD1 as a possible D gene (5 bases). The CDR3 contains 14 residues. Germline V gives CDR1 SGHVS, CDR2 FQNEAQ. V was trimmed by 8 bases and J by 0 bases, leaving 11 bases between them. CDR3 DNA sequence: TGTGCCAGCGCTGGGGCGTATAGCAATCAGCCCCAGCATTTT. Amino acid sequence: CASAGAYSNQPQHF.

This sequence joins TRBV15 and TRBJ1-3, with 9 bases that match TRBD1. CDR3 length equals 18 residues. V trimming: 1 base; J trimming: 0 bases; junction bases outside the gene matches: 7. Germline CDR1 LNHNV, CDR2 YYDKDF (reference sequence). The CDR3: CATSRGGTGTTSGNTIYF. In DNA form, the CDR3 reads TGTGCCACCAGCAGAGGGGGGACAGGGACTACCTCTGGAAACACCATATATTTT. The entire variable domain, with the rest obtained from reference TRBV15 and TRBJ1-3, is as follows: DAMVIQNPRYQVTQFGKPVTLSCSQTLNHNVMYWYQQKSSQAPKLLFHYYDKDFNNEADTPDNFQSRRPNTSFCFLDIRSPGLGDTAMYLCATSRGGTGTTSGNTIYFGEGSWLTVV.

This clone was seen just once. The chain couples TRBV5-5 to TRBJ2-1, with D unresolved. From germline, CDR1 is SGHKS and CDR2 YYEKEE (reference sequence). Trimming pared 0 bases from V and 4 bases from J, leaving 20 bases between. The CDR3 contains 18 residues. The CDR3 spells CASSLEAGQATKYNEQFF. The CDR3 region has the DNA TGTGCCAGCAGCTTGGAGGCTGGGCAGGCGACGAAATACAATGAGCAGTTCTTC. The complete variable domain, with remaining parts taken from reference TRBV5-5 and TRBJ2-1, reads DAGVTQSPTHLIKTRGQQVTLRCSPISGHKSVSWYQQVLGQGPQFIFQYYEKEERGRGNFPDRFSARQFPNYSSELNVNALLLGDSALYLCASSLEAGQATKYNEQFFGPGTRLTVL.

The V call is TRBV3-1 (or the pseudogene TRBV3-2), the J call TRBJ1-5; D is possibly TRBD1 (6 bases). This CDR3 region has 14 residues. From germline, CDR1 is LGHDT and CDR2 YNNKEL (reference sequence). Trimming pared 0 bases from V and 6 bases from J, leaving 9 bases between. The CDR3 DNA sequence: TGTGCCAGCAGCCAAGATCAGGGGAGTCAGCCCCAGCATTTT. It codes for CASSQDQGSQPQHF.

The chain links TRBV4-1 to TRBJ2-1, with 8 nucleotides matching TRBD1. CDR3 length equals 14 residues. The V gene end was trimmed by 4 bases and the J gene end by 10 bases; junction bases not matched to a gene: 9. CDR1 and CDR2 from the germline V gene are MGHRA and YSYEKL. CDR3 nucleotides: TGCGCCAGCAGCCTTATGGACAGGGCGGTGGAGCAGTTCTTC. Translation gives CASSLMDRAVEQFF.

The chain recombines TRBV6-5 with TRBJ2-1; no reliable D call. The CDR3 totals 14 residues. Germline-derived CDR1 and CDR2 are MNHEY and SVGAGI. The V and J ends lost 6 bases and 10 bases respectively, with 19 bases between them. CDR3 residues: CASRPPALEHEQFF. The CDR3 DNA is TGTGCCAGCAGGCCCCCCGCCCTGGAGCACGAGCAGTTCTTC.

The chain couples TRBV7-9 to TRBJ2-3, with D perhaps TRBD2 (6 bases). V gave up 0 bases and J gave up 4 bases, with 11 bases separating them. This CDR3 contains 15 residues. Germline values: CDR1 SEHNR, CDR2 FQNEAQ (reference sequence). CDR3 coding DNA: TGTGCCAGCAGCTTAGCGCTCGTAGCGGCAGATACGCAGTATTTT. Translating it yields CASSLALVAADTQYF.

The V and J genes are TRBV18 and TRBJ2-7; 10 bases line up with TRBD1. Germline V gene lookup returns CDR1 KGHSH and CDR2 LQKENI. The J segment lost 5 bases and the V segment lost 5 bases, leaving 9 bases of the junction unmatched. The CDR3 extends over 15 amino acids. CDR3 sequence: CASSTGQGRVNEQYF. The CDR3 coding sequence is TGTGCCAGCTCAACGGGACAGGGGCGGGTGAACGAGCAGTACTTC.

This rearrangement joins TRBV6-5 to TRBJ2-7; D possibly corresponds to TRBD2 (5 bases). V lost 2 bases, J lost 4 bases, and 15 bases lay in between. This CDR3 contains 15 residues. Per germline, CDR1 MNHEY and CDR2 SVGAGI. For the CDR3, the DNA is TGTGCCAGCAGTTACCGAGGGCAGGTAGGGTACGAGCAGTACTTC. Encoded protein: CASSYRGQVGYEQYF.

This chain connects TRBV5-4 to TRBJ1-2, with 7 bases fitting TRBD1. The trim removed 4 bases at V and 7 bases at J, leaving 13 bases unmatched. The CDR3 extends over 15 amino acids. Germline lookup yields CDR1 SGHNT and CDR2 YYREEE (reference sequence). The CDR3 sequence: CASSDTGAQGSGYTF. In nucleotides, the CDR3 is TGTGCCAGCAGCGACACAGGGGCCCAGGGGAGTGGCTACACCTTC.

The chain uses TRBV4-3 and TRBJ2-2; 7 bases match TRBD1. The germline CDR1 and CDR2 sequences are LGHNA and YSLEER. J lost 9 bases, V lost 3 bases, and 7 bases had no gene match. The CDR3 contains 14 residues. CDR3 DNA: TGCGCCAGCAGCCACGACAGGGTGTCCAGGGAGCTGTTTTTT. Residues: CASSHDRVSRELFF.

J is TRBJ2-3 and V is TRBV4-3; 10 bases fit TRBD1. J was trimmed by 4 bases and V by 3 bases; bases with no gene match: 7. This CDR3 region has 16 residues. Germline V CDR1 and CDR2: LGHNA, YSLEER. CDR3 loop: CASSHAGTGEPDTQYF. The CDR3 coding sequence is TGCGCCAGCAGCCATGCCGGGACAGGGGAGCCAGATACGCAGTATTTT.

The rearrangement links TRBV4-1 to TRBJ2-7, with a tentative D call TRBD1 (6 bases). The germline CDR1 and CDR2 sequences are MGHRA and YSYEKL. The CDR3 runs to 14 residues. Between the trimmed V and J ends, which lost 1 base and 2 bases, there was a span of 9 bases. The DNA of the CDR3 is TGCGCCAGCAGCCAAGGGGCAGGGGCCTACGAGCAGTACTTC. Protein sequence: CASSQGAGAYEQYF.

V and J are TRBV7-2 and TRBJ2-2, with 11 bases that match TRBD2. This CDR3 comprises 16 residues. Germline V lookup: CDR1 SGHTA, CDR2 FQGNSA. Trimming cost V 2 bases and J 4 bases; bases outside gene matches: 3. This chain's CDR3 is CASSLSGLAGTGELFF. CDR3 coding DNA: TGTGCCAGCAGCTTATCCGGACTAGCGGGCACCGGGGAGCTGTTTTTT.

The chain links TRBV30 to TRBJ2-5, with no clear D. Germline-derived CDR1 and CDR2 are GTSNPN and SVGIG (reference sequence). The CDR3 contains 13 residues. The CDR3 protein is CPRQGKNQETQYF. The CDR3 DNA reads TGTCCGCGGCAAGGAAAAAACCAAGAGACCCAGTACTTC.

The V gene is TRBV2, the J gene TRBJ2-1; 10 bases fit TRBD1. Germline V gives CDR1 SNHLY, CDR2 FYNNEI. Losses at the gene ends were 5 bases for V and 12 bases for J; bases not matched to a gene: 10. This CDR3 has 14 amino acids. The CDR3 loop reads CASSSGTGAQGQFF. The DNA of the CDR3 is TGTGCCAGCAGTTCCGGGACAGGGGCACAAGGGCAGTTCTTC.

The V call is TRBV30, the J call TRBJ2-5, with 13 positions matching TRBD2. Trimming at V came to 5 bases and at J to 2 bases, leaving 5 bases not matched to a gene. CDR1 is GTSNPN, CDR2 SVGIG, per germline (reference sequence). The CDR3 extends over 15 amino acids. This CDR3 is CAWATSGGRQETQYF. CDR3 sequence (DNA): TGTGCCTGGGCGACTAGCGGGGGGCGGCAAGAGACCCAGTACTTC.

The chain recombines TRBV21-1 with TRBJ2-2; the tabulated D call, TRBD1, remains unverified against the DNA. TRBV21-1 is classified as a pseudogene. The length of the CDR3 is 15 residues. CDR3 residues: CASSMRTGVAGELFF. CDR3 DNA: TGTGCCAGCAGCATGAGGACAGGGGTCGCCGGGGAGCTGTTTTTT.

The chain links TRBV4-1 to TRBJ1-1; the D gene is possibly TRBD1 (6 bases). This CDR3 has 13 amino acids. Germline V CDR1 and CDR2: MGHRA, YSYEKL. With 4 bases removed from V and 8 bases from J, the gap between germline ends came to 14 bases. In nucleotides, the CDR3 is TGCGCCAGCAGCCTCACTCCGGGACACGAAGCTTTCTTT. Translation gives CASSLTPGHEAFF.

The CDR3 sequence is CASSLGTGGTSPLHF. The CDR3 region has the DNA TGTGCCAGCAGCTTAGGGACAGGGGGCACTTCACCCCTCCACTTT. The genes are TRBV7-3 and TRBJ1-6; 12 bases fit TRBD1. The J segment lost 9 bases and the V segment lost 2 bases, leaving 2 bases of the junction unmatched. This CDR3 spans 15 amino acids. CDR1 and CDR2 (germline): SGHTA, FQGTGA.

This clone was counted once. This chain uses TRBV19 with TRBJ1-1; a weak D match, TRBD1 (6 bases). With 5 bases removed from V and 6 bases from J, the gap between germline ends came to 13 bases. The CDR3 loop spans 13 amino acids. Germline CDR1 is LNHDA and CDR2 is SQIVND (reference sequence). CDR3 coding DNA: TGTGCCAGTAGTTTACAGGGATTGCCTGAAGCTTTCTTT. Translation: CASSLQGLPEAFF.

This rearrangement joins TRBV6-2 or TRBV6-3 to TRBJ2-1; 7 bases are shared with TRBD2. This CDR3 contains 14 residues. Losses at the gene ends were 6 bases for V and 4 bases for J; bases not matched to a gene: 6. CDR1 and CDR2 from the germline V gene are MNHEY and SVGEGT. The CDR3 sequence is CASSRAGIYNEQFF. The CDR3 DNA reads as TGTGCCAGCAGCCGAGCGGGGATATACAATGAGCAGTTCTTC.

The J gene is TRBJ2-7, the V gene TRBV4-2, with D possibly matching TRBD1 (5 bases). CDR3 length equals 14 residues. Per the germline V gene, CDR1 is LGHNA and CDR2 is YNFKEQ. Deletions cut 0 bases from V and 3 bases from J, with 9 bases between. CDR3 nucleotide sequence: TGTGCCAGCAGCCAAGAAGGACAAGTCTACGAGCAGTACTTC. Translated: CASSQEGQVYEQYF.

The V and J genes are TRBV6-5 and TRBJ2-7, with a weak D call TRBD2 (5 bases). The V end lost 6 bases, the J end lost 7 bases, and 19 bases lay between the germline ends. This CDR3 comprises 14 residues. The germline CDR1 and CDR2 sequences are MNHEY and SVGAGI. The DNA of the CDR3 is TGTGCCAGCAGGACCCTCGGCGGTTCGGGGGAGCAGTACTTC. It codes for CASRTLGGSGEQYF.

This chain links TRBV11-2 with TRBJ2-1, with TRBD2 matching over 11 bases. This CDR3 comprises 15 residues. Germline V gene sequence: CDR1 SGHAT, CDR2 FQNNGV. Trimming took 1 base from V and 8 from J; bases not matched to a gene: 4. For the CDR3, the DNA is TGTGCCAGCAGCTTAGGTAGCGGGGGGGCCGATGAGCAGTTCTTC. This translates into CASSLGSGGADEQFF.